This paragraph reports one T cell receptor (beta chain). Its antigen is still unknown. Additional DNA sequences in this sample encode the identical CDR3. This record belongs to a study of T cell responses to AZD1222 COVID-19 vaccine. From germline, CDR1 is SGHNT and CDR2 YYREEE (reference sequence). V dropped 5 bases and J dropped 3 bases, with 6 bases sitting between them. The CDR3 loop spans 11 amino acids. Sequencing was performed with immunoSEQ multiplex PCR; in TCRdb, only in-frame clones are kept and a portion is missing. This table has 110,000 to 150,000 clones, 80% to 95% appearing once. Study results and limitations: Among the donors, most were white British and more were female, and clonal diversity was possibly underestimated.

The input for sequencing was peripheral blood, taken on day 0 of AZD1222 vaccination. The chain joins TRBV5-4 to TRBJ2-7; no clear D. This sequence originates from an adult in good health. CDR3 DNA: TGTGCCAGCAGTTCCGGCTACGAGCAGTACTTC. This translates into CASSSGYEQYF.